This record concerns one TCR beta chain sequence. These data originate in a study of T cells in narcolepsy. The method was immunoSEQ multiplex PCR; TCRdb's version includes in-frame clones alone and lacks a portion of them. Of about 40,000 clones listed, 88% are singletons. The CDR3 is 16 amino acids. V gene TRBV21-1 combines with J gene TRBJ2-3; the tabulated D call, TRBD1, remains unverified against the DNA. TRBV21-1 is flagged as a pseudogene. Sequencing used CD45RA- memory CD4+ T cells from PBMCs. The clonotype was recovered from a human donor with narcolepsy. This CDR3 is CASSKAEQGATDTQYF. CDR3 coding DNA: TGTGCCAGCAGCAAAGCGGAGCAGGGGGCTACAGATACGCAGTATTTT.